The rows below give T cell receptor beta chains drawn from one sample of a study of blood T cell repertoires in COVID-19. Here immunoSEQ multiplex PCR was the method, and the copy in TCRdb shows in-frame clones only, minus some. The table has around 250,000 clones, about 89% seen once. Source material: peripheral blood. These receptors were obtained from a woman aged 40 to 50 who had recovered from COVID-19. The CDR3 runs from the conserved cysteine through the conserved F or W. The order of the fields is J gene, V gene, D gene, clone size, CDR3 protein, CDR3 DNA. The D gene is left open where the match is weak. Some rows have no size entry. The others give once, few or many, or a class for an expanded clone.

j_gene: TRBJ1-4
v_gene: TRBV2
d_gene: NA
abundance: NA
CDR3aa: CATLGRELFF
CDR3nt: TGTGCCACCCTTGGGAGGGAACTGTTTTTT

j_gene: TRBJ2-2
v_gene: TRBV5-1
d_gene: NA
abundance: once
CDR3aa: CASSVQGSGELFF
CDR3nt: TGCGCCAGCAGCGTACAGGGTTCCGGGGAGCTGTTTTTT

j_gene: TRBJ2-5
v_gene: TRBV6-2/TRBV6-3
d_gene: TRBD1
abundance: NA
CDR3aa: CASSSGTGARRETQYF
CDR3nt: TGTGCCAGCAGTTCCGGGACAGGGGCTCGGAGGGAGACCCAGTACTTC

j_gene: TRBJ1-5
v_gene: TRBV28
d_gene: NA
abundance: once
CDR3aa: CASTGNNQPQHF
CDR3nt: TGTGCCAGCACAGGGAACAATCAGCCCCAGCATTTT

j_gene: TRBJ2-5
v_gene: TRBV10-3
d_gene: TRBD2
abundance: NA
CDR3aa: CAISDSGSRQETQYF
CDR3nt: TGTGCCATCAGTGATAGCGGGAGTAGACAAGAGACCCAGTACTTC

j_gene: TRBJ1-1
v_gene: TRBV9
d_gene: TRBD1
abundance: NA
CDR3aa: CASTLGQGTEAFF
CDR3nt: TGTGCCAGTACACTGGGACAGGGGACTGAAGCTTTCTTT

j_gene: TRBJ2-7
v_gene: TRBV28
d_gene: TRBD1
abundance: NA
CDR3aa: CASTTPTGEEQYF
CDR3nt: TGTGCCAGCACCACCCCAACAGGGGAGGAGCAGTACTTC

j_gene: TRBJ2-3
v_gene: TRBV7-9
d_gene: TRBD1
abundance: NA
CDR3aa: CASSRGQIDTDTQYF
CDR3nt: TGTGCCAGCAGCCGGGGACAGATTGACACAGATACGCAGTATTTT

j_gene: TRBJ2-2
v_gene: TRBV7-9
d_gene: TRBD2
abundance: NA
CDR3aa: CASSLGLAGGSNTGELFF
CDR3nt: TGTGCCAGCAGCTTGGGACTAGCGGGAGGGTCGAACACCGGGGAGCTGTTTTTT

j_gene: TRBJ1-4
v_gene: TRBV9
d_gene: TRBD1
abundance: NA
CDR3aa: CASSPGQGDEKLFF
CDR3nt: TGTGCCAGCAGCCCGGGACAGGGGGATGAAAAACTGTTTTTT

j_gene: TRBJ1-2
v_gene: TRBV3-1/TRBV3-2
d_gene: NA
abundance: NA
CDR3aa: CASSQYRAGAEPNYGYTF
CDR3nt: TGTGCCAGCAGCCAATACAGGGCGGGTGCAGAACCTAACTATGGCTACACCTTC

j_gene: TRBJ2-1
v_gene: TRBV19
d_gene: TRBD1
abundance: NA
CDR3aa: CASSSQTGGSYNEQFF
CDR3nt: TGTGCCAGTAGCTCCCAGACAGGGGGATCCTACAATGAGCAGTTCTTC

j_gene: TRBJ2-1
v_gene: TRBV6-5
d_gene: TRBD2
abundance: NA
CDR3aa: CASKGGGGRPDEQFF
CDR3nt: TGTGCCAGCAAGGGCGGGGGGGGACGACCGGATGAGCAGTTCTTC

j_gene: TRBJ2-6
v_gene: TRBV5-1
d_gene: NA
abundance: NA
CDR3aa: CASSHAGQSKSGANVLTF
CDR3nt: TGCGCCAGCAGCCATGCAGGACAGTCAAAATCTGGGGCCAACGTCCTGACTTTC

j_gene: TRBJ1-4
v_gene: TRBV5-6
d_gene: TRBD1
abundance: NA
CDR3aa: CASSWTGGGNEKLFF
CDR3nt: TGTGCCAGCAGCTGGACAGGGGGAGGGAATGAAAAACTGTTTTTT

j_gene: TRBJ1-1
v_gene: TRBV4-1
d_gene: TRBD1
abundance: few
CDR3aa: CASSLQTGGVGEAFF
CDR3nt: TGCGCCAGCAGCCTCCAGACAGGGGGCGTAGGTGAAGCTTTCTTT

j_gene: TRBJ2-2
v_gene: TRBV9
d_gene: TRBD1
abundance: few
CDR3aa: CASSAQTGGWSGELFF
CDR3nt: TGTGCCAGCAGCGCCCAGACAGGGGGTTGGTCCGGGGAGCTGTTTTTT

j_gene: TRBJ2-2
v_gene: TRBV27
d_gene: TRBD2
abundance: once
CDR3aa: CASRVLRESTGELFF
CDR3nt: TGTGCCAGCAGAGTTTTGCGGGAGAGCACCGGGGAGCTGTTTTTT

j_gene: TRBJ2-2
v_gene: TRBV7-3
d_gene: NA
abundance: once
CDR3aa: CASSLRGEAGVRTGELFF
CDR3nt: TGTGCCAGCAGCTTAAGAGGGGAGGCTGGAGTCAGAACCGGGGAGCTGTTTTTT

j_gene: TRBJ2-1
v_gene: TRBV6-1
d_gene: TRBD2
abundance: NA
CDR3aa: CASSEGSGIYNEQFF
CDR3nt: TGTGCCAGCAGTGAGGGTAGCGGGATCTACAATGAGCAGTTCTTC

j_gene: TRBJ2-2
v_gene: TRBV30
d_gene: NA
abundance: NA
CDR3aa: CAWRGRRPTLNTGELFF
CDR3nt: TGTGCCTGGAGGGGGCGTCGGCCGACGTTGAACACCGGGGAGCTGTTTTTT

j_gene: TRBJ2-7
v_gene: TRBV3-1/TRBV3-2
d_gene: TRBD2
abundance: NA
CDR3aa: CASSQGLADSYEQYF
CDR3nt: TGTGCCAGCAGCCAGGGACTAGCGGACAGCTACGAGCAGTACTTC

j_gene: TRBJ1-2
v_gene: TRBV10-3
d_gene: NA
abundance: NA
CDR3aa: CAIRAGADGYTF
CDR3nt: TGTGCCATCAGAGCCGGCGCGGATGGCTACACCTTC

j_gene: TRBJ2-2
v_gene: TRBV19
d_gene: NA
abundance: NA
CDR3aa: CASSTGVGELFF
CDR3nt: TGTGCCAGTAGTACAGGGGTTGGGGAGCTGTTTTTT

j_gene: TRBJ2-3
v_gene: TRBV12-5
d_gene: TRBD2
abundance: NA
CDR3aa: CASGGTSGDTQYF
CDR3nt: TGTGCTAGTGGTGGGACTAGCGGAGATACGCAGTATTTT

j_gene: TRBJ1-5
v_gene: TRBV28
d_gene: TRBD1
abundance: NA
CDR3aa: CASTTGGNGNQPQHF
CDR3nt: TGTGCCAGCACTACAGGGGGCAATGGCAATCAGCCCCAGCATTTT

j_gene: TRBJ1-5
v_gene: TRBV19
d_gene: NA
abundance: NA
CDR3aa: CASSIGTDYSNQPQHF
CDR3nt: TGTGCCAGTAGTATTGGAACGGACTATAGCAATCAGCCCCAGCATTTT

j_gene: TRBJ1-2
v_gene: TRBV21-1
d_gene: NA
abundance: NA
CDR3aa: CASRPSIDGQGGYTF
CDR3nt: TGTGCCAGCAGACCCAGTATCGACGGACAGGGTGGCTACACCTTC

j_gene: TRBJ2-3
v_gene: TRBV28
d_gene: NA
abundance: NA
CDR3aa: CASRGWRSTDTQYF
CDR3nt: TGTGCCAGCAGAGGCTGGAGGTCCACAGATACGCAGTATTTT

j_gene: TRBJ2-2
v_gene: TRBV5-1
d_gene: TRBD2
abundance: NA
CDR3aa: CASSARETGELFF
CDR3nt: TGCGCCAGCAGCGCGCGGGAGACCGGGGAGCTGTTTTTT

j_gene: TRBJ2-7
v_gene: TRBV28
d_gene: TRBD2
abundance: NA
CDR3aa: CASTLAGNSYEQYF
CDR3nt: TGTGCCAGCACCCTAGCGGGAAACTCCTACGAGCAGTACTTC

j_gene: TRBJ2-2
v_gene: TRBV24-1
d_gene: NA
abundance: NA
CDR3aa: CATAPGLGANTGELFF
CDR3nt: TGTGCCACCGCACCGGGACTGGGCGCGAACACCGGGGAGCTGTTTTTT

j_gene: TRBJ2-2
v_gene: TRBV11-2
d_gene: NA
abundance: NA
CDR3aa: CACGVGELFF
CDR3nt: TGTGCCTGCGGTGTCGGGGAGCTGTTTTTT

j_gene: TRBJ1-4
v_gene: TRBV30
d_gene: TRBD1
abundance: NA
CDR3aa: CAWRDRGLGEKLFF
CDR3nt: TGTGCCTGGAGGGACAGGGGATTGGGTGAAAAACTGTTTTTT

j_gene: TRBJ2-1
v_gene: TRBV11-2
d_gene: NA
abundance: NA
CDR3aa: CASRPDSYNEQFF
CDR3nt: TGTGCCAGCAGACCCGACAGCTACAATGAGCAGTTCTTC

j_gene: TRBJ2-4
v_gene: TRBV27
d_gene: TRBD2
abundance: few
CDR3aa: CASRAKRQGLAGDDKNIQYF
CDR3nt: TGTGCCAGCAGAGCAAAACGCCAAGGACTAGCGGGAGATGACAAAAACATTCAGTACTTC

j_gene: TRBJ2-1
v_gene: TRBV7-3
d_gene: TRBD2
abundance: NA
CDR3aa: CASSLFRASGGYNEQFF
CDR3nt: TGTGCCAGCAGCTTATTTCGAGCTAGCGGGGGATACAATGAGCAGTTCTTC

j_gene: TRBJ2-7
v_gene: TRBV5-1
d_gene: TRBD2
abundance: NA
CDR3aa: CASSLLGGLAGDEQYF
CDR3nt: TGCGCCAGCAGCTTGTTGGGGGGGCTAGCGGGAGACGAGCAGTACTTC

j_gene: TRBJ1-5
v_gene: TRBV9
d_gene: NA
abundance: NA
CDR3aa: CASSVGPDSNQPQHF
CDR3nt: TGTGCCAGCAGCGTAGGTCCAGATAGCAATCAGCCCCAGCATTTT

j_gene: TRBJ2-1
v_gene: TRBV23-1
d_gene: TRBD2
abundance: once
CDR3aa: CASSRHTSGSFSYNEQFF
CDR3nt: TGCGCCAGCAGTCGCCATACTAGCGGGTCCTTCTCCTACAATGAGCAGTTCTTC

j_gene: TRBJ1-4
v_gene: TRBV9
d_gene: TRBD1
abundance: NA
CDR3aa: CASSIQGEKGEKLFF
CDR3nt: TGTGCCAGCAGCATACAGGGGGAAAAAGGTGAAAAACTGTTTTTT

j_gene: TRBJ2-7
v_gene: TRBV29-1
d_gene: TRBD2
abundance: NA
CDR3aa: CSVVWLAAMSSYEQYF
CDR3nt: TGCAGCGTTGTCTGGCTAGCGGCCATGAGCTCCTACGAGCAGTACTTC

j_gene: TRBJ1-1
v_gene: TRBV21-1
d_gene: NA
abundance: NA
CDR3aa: CASSLRWRGNMNTEAFF
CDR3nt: TGTGCCAGCAGCCTCCGGTGGCGGGGGAACATGAACACTGAAGCTTTCTTT

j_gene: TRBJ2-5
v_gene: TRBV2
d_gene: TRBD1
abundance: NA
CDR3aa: CASTGQGAGETQYF
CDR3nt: TGTGCCAGCACGGGACAGGGGGCAGGAGAGACCCAGTACTTC

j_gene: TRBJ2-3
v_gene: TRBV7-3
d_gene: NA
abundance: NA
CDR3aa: CASSFRLSDTQYF
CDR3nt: TGTGCCAGCAGCTTCCGTCTCTCCGATACGCAGTATTTT

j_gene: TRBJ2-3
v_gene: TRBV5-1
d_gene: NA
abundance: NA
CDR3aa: CASSRRDQNTDTQYF
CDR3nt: TGCGCCAGCAGCCGCCGGGATCAGAACACAGATACGCAGTATTTT

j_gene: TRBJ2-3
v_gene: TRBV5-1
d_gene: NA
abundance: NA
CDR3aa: CASSRDIADTQYF
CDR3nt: TGCGCCAGCAGCAGGGACATCGCAGATACGCAGTATTTT

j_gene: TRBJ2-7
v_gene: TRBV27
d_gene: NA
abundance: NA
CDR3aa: CASSPAGTNLNEQYF
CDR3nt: TGTGCCAGCAGTCCCGCCGGGACAAATCTTAACGAGCAGTACTTC

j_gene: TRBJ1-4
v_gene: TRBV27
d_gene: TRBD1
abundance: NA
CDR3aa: CASSRGQGANEKLFF
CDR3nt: TGTGCCAGCAGTCGGGGACAGGGGGCTAATGAAAAACTGTTTTTT

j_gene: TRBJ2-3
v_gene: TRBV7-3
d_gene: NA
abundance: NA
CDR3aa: CASSLSSGVRTDTQYF
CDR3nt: TGTGCCAGCAGCTTAAGTTCGGGGGTTCGGACAGATACGCAGTATTTT

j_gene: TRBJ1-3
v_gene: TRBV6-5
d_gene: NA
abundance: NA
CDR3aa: CASGEGFSGNTIYF
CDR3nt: TGTGCCAGCGGAGAGGGCTTCTCTGGAAACACCATATATTTT

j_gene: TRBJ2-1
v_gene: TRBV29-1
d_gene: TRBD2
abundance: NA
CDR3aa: CSVVHRGLAGANEQFF
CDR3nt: TGCAGCGTTGTCCATCGCGGACTAGCGGGAGCCAATGAGCAGTTCTTC

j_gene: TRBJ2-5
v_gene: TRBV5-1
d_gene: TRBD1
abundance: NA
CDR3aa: CASSLAPLGQGGETQYF
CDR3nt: TGCGCCAGCAGCTTGGCCCCCCTTGGACAGGGCGGGGAGACCCAGTACTTC

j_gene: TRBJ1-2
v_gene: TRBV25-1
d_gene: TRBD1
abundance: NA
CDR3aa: CASSESGTGSHTF
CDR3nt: TGTGCCAGCAGTGAATCCGGGACAGGGTCCCACACCTTC

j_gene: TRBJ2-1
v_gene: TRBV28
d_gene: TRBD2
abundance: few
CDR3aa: CASSSGRGGYNEQFF
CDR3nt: TGTGCCAGCAGTAGCGGGAGAGGGGGATACAATGAGCAGTTCTTC

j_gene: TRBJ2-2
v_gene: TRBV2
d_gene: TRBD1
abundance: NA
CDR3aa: CASSPWTGGGTGELFF
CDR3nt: TGTGCCAGCAGCCCCTGGACAGGGGGTGGCACCGGGGAGCTGTTTTTT

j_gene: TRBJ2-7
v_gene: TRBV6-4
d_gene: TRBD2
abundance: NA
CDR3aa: CASSDSKLAVSLDEQYF
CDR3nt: TGTGCCAGCAGTGACTCAAAACTAGCGGTCTCTCTAGACGAGCAGTACTTC